The 21 T cell receptor beta chains below were found in one sample sequenced in a study of brain metastases from non-small cell lung cancer. The assay was immunoSEQ multiplex PCR, and TCRdb's table has in-frame clones only and misses some. The sample consists of fewer than 9,500 clones, about 85% of them appearing once. Sequenced: primary lung tumor tissue. These TCRs come from a donor over 35 with non-small cell lung cancer.

This clone has just a few counts. V usage is TRBV15 and J usage is TRBJ1-3; D not resolved. Trimming removed 0 bases from V and 4 bases from J, with 7 bases in between. CDR3 length equals 14 residues. Looked up from germline, CDR1 is LNHNV and CDR2 is YYDKDF (reference sequence). CDR3 amino acids: CATSRDKQGNTIYF. The CDR3 coding sequence is TGTGCCACCAGCAGAGATAAGCAGGGAAACACCATATATTTT.

This clone appeared a single time. The rearrangement links TRBV5-1 to TRBJ2-3; tentative D call: TRBD1 (6 bases). Trimming stripped 0 bases from V and 1 base from J, with 12 bases between. Germline lookup yields CDR1 SGHRS and CDR2 YFSETQ. The CDR3 is 16 amino acids. DNA of the CDR3: TGCGCCAGCAGCTTGGGATTAGCAGGGGGCACAGATACGCAGTATTTT. Encoded protein: CASSLGLAGGTDTQYF.

The chain recombines TRBV18 with TRBJ1-1; D might be TRBD1 (6 bases). The germline V gene encodes CDR1 KGHSH and CDR2 LQKENI. The CDR3 has 16 amino acids. Trimming took off 3 bases at V and 0 bases at J, with 14 bases between the two ends. The CDR3, as DNA: TGTGCCAGCTCACCCCCGGGGGGGCCTATGAACACTGAAGCTTTCTTT. Translating gives CASSPPGGPMNTEAFF.

This clone was recorded only once. The junction differs from germline at one of its ends, possibly a read error. This chain's CDR3 is CASSKGRGPNYDYTF. The DNA of the CDR3 is TGTGCCAGCAGCAAAGGACGGGGACCTAACTATGACTACACCTTC. The J gene is TRBJ1-2, the V gene TRBV11-1; maybe TRBD1 (5 bases). The CDR3 loop spans 15 amino acids. Germline values: CDR1 SGHAT, CDR2 FQDESV (reference sequence).

The rearrangement uses TRBV29-1 and TRBJ1-1; no definite D call. The CDR3 has 10 residues. The V end lost 7 bases, the J end lost 0 bases, and 3 bases lay between the germline ends. Germline CDR1 is SQVTM and CDR2 is ANQGSEA. The CDR3 here is CSAMNTEAFF. Written as DNA, the CDR3 is TGCAGCGCCATGAACACTGAAGCTTTCTTT.

The J gene is TRBJ2-7, the V gene TRBV4-1; D ambiguous. This CDR3 is 18 amino acids long. Trimming removed 4 bases at V and 0 bases at J, with 22 bases between. The germline V gene has CDR1 MGHRA and CDR2 YSYEKL. CDR3: CASSPDFRTEETSYEQYF. The CDR3, as DNA: TGCGCCAGCAGCCCCGACTTCCGGACCGAAGAAACCTCCTACGAGCAGTACTTC.

With regard to this clone: At one end, the junction sequence differs from germline, possibly due to a read error. The rearrangement uses TRBV19 and TRBJ1-4; D is perhaps TRBD1 (6 bases). From germline, CDR1 is LNHDA and CDR2 SQIVND (reference sequence). CDR3 length: 16 amino acids. DNA for the CDR3: TGTGTCAGTAGTCTCCCGCGGGGGACATCTCGAGAAAAACTGTTTTTT. Residues: CVSSLPRGTSREKLFF. Together with reference TRBV19 and TRBJ1-4, the CDR3 gives the full variable domain: DGGITQSPKYLFRKEGQNVTLSCEQNLNHDAMYWYRQDPGQGLRLIYYSQIVNDFQKGDIAEGYSVSREKKESFPLTVTSAQKNPTAFYLCVSSLPRGTSREKLFFGSGTQLSVL.

This clone was seen once. The chain carries TRBV7-2 and TRBJ2-1; 7 nucleotides align to TRBD2. There are 13 residues in the CDR3. Germline CDR1 SGHTA, CDR2 FQGNSA. V lost 6 bases and J lost 6; bases outside the gene matches: 5. In DNA form, the CDR3 reads TGTGCCAGCAGGTGGACTAGAGTCAATGAGCAGTTCTTC. Translating gives CASRWTRVNEQFF.

The rearrangement joins TRBV10-3 to TRBJ1-1; no firm D call. Germline lookup yields CDR1 ENHRY and CDR2 SYGVKD. The CDR3 extends over 13 amino acids. The ends were cut back, 2 bases at V and 2 bases at J, with 6 bases in the middle. In DNA, the CDR3 is TGTGCCATCAGTGAGGGAGACAACACTGAAGCTTTCTTT. Translation: CAISEGDNTEAFF.

The chain links TRBV30 to TRBJ1-1, with D perhaps TRBD1 (6 bases). V shed 0 bases and J shed 1 base, with 18 bases lying between them. The germline V gene encodes CDR1 GTSNPN and CDR2 SVGIG (reference sequence). The CDR3 has 17 residues. Here the CDR3 DNA reads TGTGCCTGGAGTGTCGCACGGGACACCTTTAGGAACACTGAAGCTTTCTTT. It yields the protein CAWSVARDTFRNTEAFF.

Of note for this clone: One end of the junction fails to match germline, which may point to a read error. Other DNA sequences in the sample encode the same CDR3. This chain links TRBV6-5 with TRBJ1-3; possible D gene TRBD1, 5 bases. This CDR3 is built from 15 residues. Per germline, CDR1 MNHEY and CDR2 SVGAGI. CDR3 coding DNA: TGTGCCAGCAGTTCGGACATTGGTTCTGGAAATACCATATATTTT. Translated: CASSSDIGSGNTIYF.

To note about this clone: At one end the junction does not follow the germline gene, possibly because of a read error. CDR3 region: CASRLTSGKYTGELFF. The CDR3 DNA is TGTGCCAGCAGGTTAACTAGCGGGAAATACACCGGAGAGCTGTTTTTT. This chain joins TRBV7-2 and TRBJ2-2; 10 nucleotides agree with TRBD2. Germline assignment: CDR1 SGHTA and CDR2 FQGNSA. The CDR3 length is 16 residues.

The J gene is TRBJ2-1, the V gene TRBV6-1, with D possibly TRBD2 on 5 matching bases. The CDR3 runs to 11 residues. From germline, CDR1 is MNHNS and CDR2 SASEGT. Trimming pared 7 bases from V and 9 bases from J, leaving 10 bases between. CDR3 in amino acids: CASTGWGEQFF. CDR3 nucleotides: TGTGCCAGCACGGGGTGGGGTGAGCAGTTCTTC.

This clone was counted between two and nine times. The chain carries TRBV7-2 and TRBJ2-7; TRBD1 agrees at 8 bases. V was clipped by 5 bases and J by 2 bases; unmatched bases: 8. Germline V gives CDR1 SGHTA, CDR2 FQGNSA. The CDR3 length is 15 residues. The CDR3 DNA sequence: TGTGCCAGCAGCCCCTGGACAGGGCCAACCTACGAGCAGTACTTC. Protein: CASSPWTGPTYEQYF.

The chain is built from TRBV4-3 and TRBJ1-2, with a tentative D call TRBD1 (5 bases). With 1 base removed from V and 4 bases from J, the gap between germline ends came to 13 bases. CDR3 length equals 15 residues. Germline V gene data show CDR1 as LGHNA and CDR2 as YSLEER. CDR3 sequence reads: CASSQGGANSYGYTF. The CDR3 coding sequence is TGCGCCAGCAGCCAAGGAGGGGCGAATTCCTATGGCTACACCTTC.

The chain joins TRBV11-3 to TRBJ1-6; TRBD1 is a possible D gene (6 bases). This CDR3 is built from 13 residues. V was pared by 5 bases and J by 10 bases, with 12 bases between. Germline V gene sequence: CDR1 SGHNT, CDR2 YENEEA. CDR3 loop: CASSKSTGSPLHF. The CDR3 nucleotides are TGTGCCAGCAGCAAGTCCACAGGGTCACCCCTCCACTTT.

The chain employs TRBV6-5 and TRBJ2-7, with 7 bases lining up with TRBD1. V lost 6 bases and J lost 0; bases outside the gene matches: 8. Per the germline V gene, CDR1 is MNHEY and CDR2 is SVGAGI. The CDR3 spans 15 residues. CDR3 protein: CASRSTGTASYEQYF. The CDR3 DNA follows: TGTGCCAGCAGGTCCACCGGGACAGCCTCCTACGAGCAGTACTTC.

This chain uses TRBV2 with TRBJ2-7; TRBD1 matches at 7 bases. The CDR3 sequence is 13 residues long. CDR1 is SNHLY, CDR2 FYNNEI, per germline. Trimming took 5 bases from V and 4 from J; bases not matched to a gene: 5. The DNA for the CDR3 is TGTGCCAGCAGTATAGGGACAGCTTACGAGCAGTACTTC. Translation: CASSIGTAYEQYF.

The chain employs TRBV29-1 and TRBJ2-3, with unresolved D. The CDR3 runs 13 residues. CDR1 and CDR2 from the germline V gene are SQVTM and ANQGSEA. The CDR3 DNA follows: TGCGTCGTCCCCCGTGAGGGCACAGATACGCAGTATTTT. It is translated as CVVPREGTDTQYF.

The CDR3 bases are TGTGCCAGCAGTGAAACGGGGTATGATTCACCCCTCCACTTT. Translating it yields CASSETGYDSPLHF. The chain joins TRBV2 to TRBJ1-6, with no clear D. V was shortened by 2 bases and J by 8 bases, with 10 bases between the two germline ends. CDR1 is SNHLY and CDR2 is FYNNEI in the germline V gene. This CDR3 has 14 residues.

V gene TRBV2 combines with J gene TRBJ1-3; D may be TRBD1 (5 bases). The germline CDR1 and CDR2 sequences are SNHLY and FYNNEI. The CDR3 loop spans 13 amino acids. V was shortened by 11 bases and J by 0 bases, with 11 bases between the two germline ends. The CDR3, as DNA: TGTGCCCTTGGGGGTCTCTCTGGAAACACCATATATTTT. Translated: CALGGLSGNTIYF.